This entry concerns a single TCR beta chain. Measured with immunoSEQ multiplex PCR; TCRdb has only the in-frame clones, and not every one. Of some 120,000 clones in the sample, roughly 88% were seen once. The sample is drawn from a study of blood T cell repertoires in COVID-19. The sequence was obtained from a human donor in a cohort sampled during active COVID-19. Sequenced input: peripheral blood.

The CDR3 reads CASSSQEADTQYF. DNA for the CDR3: TGCGCCAGCAGCTCTCAGGAGGCAGATACGCAGTATTTT. The chain recombines TRBV5-1 with TRBJ2-3; D might be TRBD2 (5 bases). This CDR3 has 13 amino acids. V was pared by 3 bases and J by 4 bases, with 9 bases between. CDR1 is SGHRS, CDR2 YFSETQ, per germline.